Included here is one T cell receptor (beta chain) sequence, with context. Its cognate antigen is unknown. Germline V gene data show CDR1 as SGHRS and CDR2 as YFSETQ. Trimming took 4 bases from V and 6 from J; bases not matched to a gene: 3. The CDR3 is made up of 13 amino acids. These data belong to a study of graft-versus-host responses after intestinal transplantation. At the level of the study: The recipients all started with anti-thymocyte globulin induction and then took tacrolimus and steroids for roughly 3 years.

Sequencing was performed with immunoSEQ multiplex PCR; in TCRdb, only in-frame clones are kept and a portion is missing. Here the sample spans some 84,000 clones, roughly 85% being singletons. The chain links TRBV5-1 to TRBJ1-2; 10 bases line up with TRBD1. This sequence was found in a human donor who received an intestinal transplant. Material: unstimulated CD4+ T cells sorted from spleen or lymph node cells, obtained before intestinal transplant. The CDR3 DNA is TGCGCCAGCAGCATGGGACAGGGGAATGGCTACACCTTC. It codes for CASSMGQGNGYTF. The full variable domain, its missing parts supplied by reference TRBV5-1 and TRBJ1-2, is KAGVTQTPRYLIKTRGQQVTLSCSPISGHRSVSWYQQTPGQGLQFLFEYFSETQRNKGNFPGRFSGRQFSNSRSEMNVSTLELGDSALYLCASSMGQGNGYTFGSGTRLTVV.